This T cell receptor (beta chain) was identified in a study of T cells after yellow fever vaccination. Germline CDR1 and CDR2: SGHRS and YFSETQ. Between the trimmed V and J ends, which lost 4 bases and 5 bases, there was a span of 12 bases. CDR3 length: 13 residues. Each CDR3 protein gets one entry after TCRdb re-called the 5' RACE reads with MiXCR. The table includes hundreds of thousands of distinct CDR3 sequences, 8% to 10% detected once. The rearrangement uses TRBV5-1 and TRBJ1-1; D ambiguous. This receptor was obtained from a man aged 18 to 29 who received the YFV17D yellow fever vaccine. This material consisted of PBMCs, taken on the day of the first yellow fever vaccination. CDR3 sequence: CASSMGLLTEAFF. The CDR3 nucleotides are TGCGCCAGCAGCATGGGGTTGCTTACTGAAGCTTTCTTT.